A selection of T cell receptor beta chains follows, all from one sample in a study of breast tumors, draining lymph nodes, adjacent tissues. MiXCR was run by TCRdb on the multiplex PCR reads, yielding one entry per CDR3 protein. In the table there are about 180,000 distinct CDR3 sequences, 30% to 35% of which are singletons. The sample consisted of axillary lymph node tissue. Every receptor here comes from a female donor with breast cancer. Some clones in this sample may be carry-over from other donors' samples. The CDR3 runs from the conserved cysteine through the conserved F or W. The order of the fields is J gene, V gene, CDR3 protein.

TRBJ2-7,TRBV7-6,CASSLGREQYF
TRBJ2-4,TRBV6-5,CASSTGFRGAKNIQYF
TRBJ1-2,TRBV6-1,CASSSDGFHGYTF
TRBJ2-5,TRBV2,CASLRDSSTVETQHF
TRBJ2-7,TRBV6-5,CASSQVVGAQTYEQYF
TRBJ2-3,TRBV20-1,CSEGYTQYF
TRBJ2-4,TRBV9,CASSVEVGPKNIQYF
TRBJ2-7,TRBV6-5,CASSRATGNYEQYF
TRBJ1-2,TRBV3-1,CASSYWTGEGDGYTF
TRBJ2-5,TRBV7-9,CASSLLVASGIGETQYF
TRBJ2-6,TRBV20-1,CSARDLRAWGDTEAF
TRBJ2-5,TRBV5-1,CASSASGARDTQYF
TRBJ2-6,TRBV7-2,CASSPYSSGANVLTF
TRBJ2-2,TRBV6-1,CAGGRTTLGDGELFF
TRBJ2-1,TRBV10-3,CAISSSSGVYNEQFF
TRBJ2-3,TRBV28,CASSSNRVRDLFTDTQYF
TRBJ2-5,TRBV29-1,CSVGGTQETQYF
TRBJ1-2,TRBV7-9,CASSLVEGDYGYTF
TRBJ2-7,TRBV5-8,CASSLEHARYEQYF
TRBJ1-5,TRBV3-1,CASGDGNRRQPQHF
TRBJ1-5,TRBV20-1,CSADTTGQGRGGNQPQHF
TRBJ2-1,TRBV5-4,CASRASGSHNEQFF
TRBJ1-2,TRBV9,CASSVGTANYGYTF
TRBJ2-5,TRBV7-8,CASSSNRGGGQERLRPGYF
TRBJ2-5,TRBV7-6,CASSSQGDGETQYF
TRBJ2-7,TRBV7-9,CASSSGLAVDEQYF
TRBJ2-3,TRBV5-1,CASSLNTATDTQYF
TRBJ2-3,TRBV28,CASSFIIGRSTDTQYF
TRBJ1-2,TRBV30,CALENYGYTF
TRBJ2-4,TRBV7-9,CASSFSADIQYF
TRBJ1-5,TRBV29-1,CSVGGSNQPQHF
TRBJ2-7,TRBV4-2,CASSQDSTPGGPREQYF
TRBJ2-3,TRBV19,CASSSSLITDTQYF
TRBJ2-2,TRBV20-1,CSANFQGAGELFF
TRBJ2-7,TRBV28,CASSLTWGAYEQYF
TRBJ2-6,TRBV28,CASSPRAQSRPGANVLTF
TRBJ1-2,TRBV20-1,CSAKGMREGLDGYTF
TRBJ1-5,TRBV6-5,CASRRTGISSNQPQHF
TRBJ2-1,TRBV28,CASSAVLWTSGSYNEQFF
TRBJ2-1,TRBV12-3/TRBV12-4,CASSLRIGGNEQFF
TRBJ1-2,TRBV15,CATSRDRNGGPYGYTF
TRBJ2-7,TRBV6-2/TRBV6-3,CGSGRPEQYF